This T cell receptor (beta chain) was obtained from a study of T cells after yellow fever vaccination. CDR3 length: 14 amino acids. Germline values: CDR1 LGHDT, CDR2 YNNKEL (reference sequence). V shed 0 bases and J shed 6 bases, with 9 bases lying between them. Findings of the study overall: FACS-sorted repertoires might harbor abundant contaminating clonotypes from the bulk population. The authors detected almost none of the vaccine-responding clonotypes in sorted memory subsets on day 0. At 95% to 98% for CD4 and 88% for CD8, most primary-vaccination clones showed up again after the booster.

Template switching by 5'RACE produced TCR cDNA, adding a universal primer site and UMIs. TCRdb re-called the 5' RACE reads through MiXCR, storing one row per CDR3 protein. The sample yields about 4,800 distinct CDR3 sequences, roughly 8% seen once. The sample holds many counts of this clonotype. The chain links TRBV3-1 to TRBJ2-1; no definite D call. This specimen consisted of PBMCs, either bulk or a sorted T-cell subset (CD4+, CD8+, memory, or dextramer-sorted; not recorded which), obtained more than 40 days after the first yellow fever vaccination. The TCR was taken from a young man who received the YFV17D yellow fever vaccine. In DNA form, the CDR3 reads TGTGCCAGCAGCCAAGAGGGCTTCCCCAATGAGCAGTTCTTC. This sequence encodes CASSQEGFPNEQFF.